Below, 13 T cell receptor beta chains from the same sample are listed, as sequenced in a study of CD8+CD57+ T cells in acquired aplastic anemia. Genomic DNA, the template, was used for profiling of the TCR beta VDJ and CDR3. One entry per CDR3 protein results from TCRdb running MiXCR on the reads. The table shows around 250,000 distinct CDR3 sequences, with 65% to 90% occurring only once. Flow cytometry had shown expanded CD8+CD57+ cells in the patients chosen for sequencing. Sequenced: sorted CD4+, CD8+, or CD8+CD57+ T cells (not recorded which) from PBMCs. These receptors came from a human donor with aplastic anemia.

The chain carries TRBV7-2 and TRBJ1-2, with D possibly being TRBD1 (5 bases). Germline V gene lookup returns CDR1 SGHTA and CDR2 FQGNSA. With 4 bases removed from V and 10 bases from J, the gap between germline ends came to 25 bases. There are 16 residues in the CDR3. This CDR3 is CASSSRPGGLDLSYTF. CDR3 DNA sequence: TGTGCCAGCAGCTCACGGCCCGGGGGGTTGGACCTTTCCTACACCTTC. Looking up the rest from reference TRBV7-2 and TRBJ1-2 gives the full variable domain: GAGVSQSPSNKVTEKGKDVELRCDPISGHTALYWYRQSLGQGLEFLIYFQGNSAPDKSGLPSDRFSAERTGGSVSTLTIQRTQQEDSAVYLCASSSRPGGLDLSYTFGSGTRLTVV.

The chain links TRBV9 to TRBJ2-3, with a tentative D call TRBD2 (5 bases). The V gene's germline CDR1 is SGDLS and CDR2 YYNGEE. The CDR3 sequence is 15 residues long. Trimming removed 4 bases at V and 11 bases at J, with 23 bases between. CDR3 protein: CASSPGDGNTEEQYF. The CDR3, as DNA: TGTGCCAGCAGCCCCGGTGACGGGAACACTGAAGAGCAGTATTTT.

In the case of this clonotype: One end of the junction is discordant with germline, which a read error may explain. The chain combines TRBV7-9 with TRBJ1-1; the D is unclear. The CDR3 has 15 residues. Germline CDR1 and CDR2: SEHNR and FQNEAQ (reference sequence). CDR3 nucleotides: TGTGCCAGCAGCTTAGATCGGAGAGCGAATACTGAATCTTTCTTT. The encoded protein is CASSLDRRANTESFF.

V gene TRBV7-9 combines with J gene TRBJ2-1, with D perhaps TRBD2 (5 bases). The CDR3 loop spans 15 amino acids. In germline, CDR1 is SEHNR, CDR2 FQNEAQ (reference sequence). V shed 2 bases and J shed 16 bases, with 24 bases lying between them. DNA for the CDR3: TGTGCCAGCAGCTTACTACCCGGGGAGCTGTATTTTGGATTCTTC. Its protein product is CASSLLPGELYFGFF. The full variable domain, with the rest looked up from reference TRBV7-9 and TRBJ2-1, is DTGVSQNPRHKITKRGQNVTFRCDPISEHNRLYWYRQTLGQGPEFLTYFQNEAQLEKSRLLSDRFSAERPKGSFSTLEIQRTEQGDSAMYLCASSLLPGELYFGFFGPGTRLTVL.

The rearrangement joins TRBV7-6 to TRBJ1-2; D might be TRBD1 (5 bases). Between the trimmed V and J ends, which lost 7 bases and 10 bases, there was a span of 28 bases. Germline CDR1 is SGHVS and CDR2 is FNYEAQ. This CDR3 comprises 16 residues. The CDR3 sequence is CASTLGRVPSGADYTF. The CDR3, as DNA: TGTGCCAGCACCCTAGGGAGGGTCCCCTCTGGGGCTGACTACACCTTC. The full variable domain, rest sourced from reference TRBV7-6 and TRBJ1-2, is GAGVSQSPRYKVTKRGQDVALRCDPISGHVSLYWYRQALGQGPEFLTYFNYEAQQDKSGLPNDRFSAERPEGSISTLTIQRTEQRDSAMYRCASTLGRVPSGADYTFGSGTRLTVV.

V gene TRBV9 combines with J gene TRBJ2-5; no definite D call. V lost 3 bases and J lost 4, with 13 bases in between. Germline assignment: CDR1 SGDLS and CDR2 YYNGEE. The CDR3 extends over 14 amino acids. CDR3 in DNA: TGTGCCAGCAGCGGAGCTGGTAACATAGAGACCCAGTACTTC. This translates into CASSGAGNIETQYF. The variable domain in full, completed from reference TRBV9 and TRBJ2-5, reads DSGVTQTPKHLITATGQRVTLRCSPRSGDLSVYWYQQSLDQGLQFLIQYYNGEERAKGNILERFSAQQFPDLHSELNLSSLELGDSALYFCASSGAGNIETQYFGPGTRLLVL.

Details on this clonotype: A junction boundary mismatches the germline segment, possibly from a read error. The chain employs TRBV29-1 and TRBJ2-7; no reliable D call. The CDR3 extends over 12 amino acids. The germline V gene has CDR1 SQVTM and CDR2 ANQGSEA. The DNA for the CDR3 is TGCATCGTTGAACGGCCGGGCTACGAGCAGTACTTC. As protein: CIVERPGYEQYF.

The genes are TRBV29-1 and TRBJ2-3; 11 bases are a match to TRBD1. The ends lost 8 bases at V and 3 bases at J; junction bases unmatched: 7. The germline V gene has CDR1 SQVTM and CDR2 ANQGSEA. The CDR3 totals 14 residues. The CDR3 sequence: CSYRDRGITDTQYF. In DNA form, the CDR3 reads TGCAGCTACCGGGACAGGGGGATAACAGATACGCAGTATTTT.

This clonotype was found once. The V gene is TRBV7-2, the J gene TRBJ1-1; D call uncertain. V lost 1 base, J lost 13 bases, and 22 bases lay in between. Germline CDR1 is SGHTA and CDR2 is FQGNSA. CDR3 length: 15 amino acids. This chain's CDR3 is CASSLDVGADTQDFF. The CDR3 nucleotides are TGTGCCAGCAGCTTAGATGTGGGAGCGGATACGCAGGATTTCTTT.

This clonotype was seen only a few times. An end of the junction differs from the germline gene, which may be a read error. The chain is built from TRBV10-2 and TRBJ2-7; 8 bases agree with TRBD1. Germline V lookup: CDR1 WSHSY, CDR2 SAAADI. The CDR3 runs to 13 residues. The chain's CDR3 is CASSEPRGRGQYF. CDR3 in DNA: TGTGCCAGCAGTGAACCCAGGGGGCGGGGGCAGTACTTC.

Turning to this clonotype: Sequence at one end of the junction differs from germline and may be a read error. V usage is TRBV7-9 and J usage is TRBJ2-5, with 9 bases aligning to TRBD2. The CDR3 contains 14 residues. Per the germline V gene, CDR1 is SEHNR and CDR2 is FQNEAQ (reference sequence). CDR3 sequence: CASSRQGSGGSDDF. CDR3 in DNA: TGTGCCAGCAGCAGACAAGGAAGCGGGGGGAGCGATGACTTC. Full variable domain (missing parts from reference TRBV7-9 and TRBJ2-5): DTGVSQNPRHKITKRGQNVTFRCDPISEHNRLYWYRQTLGQGPEFLTYFQNEAQLEKSRLLSDRFSAERPKGSFSTLEIQRTEQGDSAMYLCASSRQGSGGSDDFGPGTRLLVL.

A remark on this clonotype: Mismatch with germline at one junction end may stem from a read error. The chain carries TRBV2 and TRBJ2-1; 11 bases line up with TRBD2. This CDR3 is built from 14 residues. CDR1 and CDR2 (germline): SNHLY, FYNNEI. For the CDR3, the DNA is TGTGCCACCGGGACTAGCGGCAGAAAGGATCAGCAGTTTTTC. Amino acids: CATGTSGRKDQQFF. Full variable domain (outside the CDR3, taken from reference TRBV2 and TRBJ2-1): EPEVTQTPSHQVTQMGQEVILRCVPISNHLYFYWYRQILGQKVEFLVSFYNNEISEKSEIFDDQFSVERPDGSNFTLKIRSTKLEDSAMYFCATGTSGRKDQQFFGPGTRLTVL.

The V and J genes are TRBV7-9 and TRBJ2-3, with D possibly being TRBD1 or TRBD2 (5 bases each). In germline, CDR1 is SEHNR, CDR2 FQNEAQ (reference sequence). Trimming left V 1 base short and J 15 bases short, with 17 bases between. The CDR3 is 13 amino acids. The CDR3 sequence is CASSLGRREMLYF. In DNA form, the CDR3 reads TGTGCCAGCAGCTTAGGACGCAGGGAGATGCTTTATTTT.